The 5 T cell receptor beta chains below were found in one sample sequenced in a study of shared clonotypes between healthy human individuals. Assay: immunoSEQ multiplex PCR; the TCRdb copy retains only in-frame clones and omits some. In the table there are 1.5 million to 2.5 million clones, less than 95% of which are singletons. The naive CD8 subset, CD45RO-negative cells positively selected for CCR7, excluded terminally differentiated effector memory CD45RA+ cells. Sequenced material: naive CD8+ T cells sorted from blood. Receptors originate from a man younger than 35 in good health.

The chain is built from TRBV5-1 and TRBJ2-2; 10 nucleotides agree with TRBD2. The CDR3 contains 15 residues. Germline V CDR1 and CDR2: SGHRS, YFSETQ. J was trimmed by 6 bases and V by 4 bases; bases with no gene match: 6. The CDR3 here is CASSLAGTSAGELFF. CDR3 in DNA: TGCGCCAGCAGCCTGGCCGGGACTAGCGCCGGGGAGCTGTTTTTT.

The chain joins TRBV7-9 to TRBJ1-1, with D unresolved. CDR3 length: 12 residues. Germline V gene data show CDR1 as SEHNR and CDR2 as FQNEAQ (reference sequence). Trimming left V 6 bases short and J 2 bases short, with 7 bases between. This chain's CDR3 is CASRATNTEAFF. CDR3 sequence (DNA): TGTGCCAGCAGAGCGACCAACACTGAAGCTTTCTTT.

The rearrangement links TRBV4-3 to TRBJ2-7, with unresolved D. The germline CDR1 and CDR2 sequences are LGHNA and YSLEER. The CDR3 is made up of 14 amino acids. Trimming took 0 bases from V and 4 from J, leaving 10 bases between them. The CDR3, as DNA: TGCGCCAGCAGCCAAGAGTATGACACATACGAGCAGTACTTC. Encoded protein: CASSQEYDTYEQYF.

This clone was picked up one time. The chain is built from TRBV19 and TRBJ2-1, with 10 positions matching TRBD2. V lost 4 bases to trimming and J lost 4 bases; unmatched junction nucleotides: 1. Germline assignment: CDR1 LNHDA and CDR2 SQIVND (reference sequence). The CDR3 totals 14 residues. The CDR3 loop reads CASSTSGGYNEQFF. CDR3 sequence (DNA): TGTGCCAGTAGTACTAGCGGGGGTTACAATGAGCAGTTCTTC.

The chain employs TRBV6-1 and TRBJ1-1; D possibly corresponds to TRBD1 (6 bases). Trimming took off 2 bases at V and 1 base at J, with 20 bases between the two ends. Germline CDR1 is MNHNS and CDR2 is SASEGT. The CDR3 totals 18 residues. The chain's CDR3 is CASSETFVRGQKNTEAFF. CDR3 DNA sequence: TGTGCCAGCAGTGAAACGTTCGTCCGTGGACAGAAGAACACTGAAGCTTTCTTT.